The sequence of this TCR beta chain was determined in a study of blood T cells in healthy people across ages. Study-level results: Observed TCR beta diversity showed a strong correlation with the percentage of naive T cells as measured by flow cytometry. Both higher diversity and more naive CD4+ cells marked long-lived donors when set against aged donors.

A J-beta primer mix and a sample-barcoded 5' primer were used in a second PCR of roughly 6 to 11 cycles. TCRdb re-called the 5' RACE reads with MiXCR, one entry per CDR3 protein. The table records about 670,000 distinct CDR3 sequences, about 51% of them present only once. Approximately 10 milliliters was the volume of peripheral blood drawn from each donor. With each sample, at least 6 micrograms of total RNA were extracted. The sample holds a few counts of this clonotype. What it recognizes is unknown. This CDR3 is 11 amino acids long. Germline V gene sequence: CDR1 SQVTM, CDR2 ANQGSEA. Trimming removed 7 bases from V and 2 bases from J, with 8 bases in between.

Sequenced input: blood. The chain couples TRBV29-1 to TRBJ2-5; D possibly corresponds to TRBD1 (5 bases). The receptor was derived from a woman older than 75 in good health. The chain's CDR3 is CSGQGQETQYF. CDR3 bases: TGCAGCGGGCAGGGACAAGAGACCCAGTACTTC.